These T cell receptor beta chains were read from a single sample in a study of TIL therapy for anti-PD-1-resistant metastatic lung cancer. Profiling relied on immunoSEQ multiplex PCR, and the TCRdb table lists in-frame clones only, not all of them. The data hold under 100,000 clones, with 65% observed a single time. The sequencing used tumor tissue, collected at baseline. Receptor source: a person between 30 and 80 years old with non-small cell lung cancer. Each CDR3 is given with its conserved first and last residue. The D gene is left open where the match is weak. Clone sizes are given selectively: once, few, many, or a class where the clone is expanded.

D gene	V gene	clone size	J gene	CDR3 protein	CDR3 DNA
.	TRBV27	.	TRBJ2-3	CASSLSTVPSTDTQYF	TGTGCCAGCAGTTTGTCGACAGTACCTAGCACAGATACGCAGTATTTT
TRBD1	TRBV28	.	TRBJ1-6	CASSPPGQKNSPLHF	TGTGCCAGCAGTCCTCCGGGACAGAAAAATTCACCCCTCCACTTT
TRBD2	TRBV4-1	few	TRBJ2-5	CASSQDLGRASEETQYF	TGCGCCAGCAGCCAAGATTTAGGGAGGGCCTCCGAAGAGACCCAGTACTTC
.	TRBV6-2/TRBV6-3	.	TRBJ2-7	CASSYGPHGPYEQYF	TGTGCCAGCAGTTACGGGCCCCACGGACCCTACGAGCAGTACTTC
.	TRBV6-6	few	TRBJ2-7	CASRRDPPFYEQYF	TGTGCCAGCCGCCGGGATCCCCCTTTCTACGAGCAGTACTTC
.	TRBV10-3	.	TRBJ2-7	CAISEVHYEQYF	TGTGCCATCAGTGAGGTCCACTACGAGCAGTACTTC
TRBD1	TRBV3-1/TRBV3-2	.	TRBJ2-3	CASSQGQGGTDTQYF	TGTGCCAGCAGCCAGGGACAGGGGGGCACAGATACGCAGTATTTT
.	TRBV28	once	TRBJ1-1	CASGDLMNTEAFF	TGTGCCAGCGGAGATCTCATGAACACTGAAGCTTTCTTT
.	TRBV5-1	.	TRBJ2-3	CASSITDTQYF	TGCGCCAGCAGTATAACCGATACGCAGTATTTT
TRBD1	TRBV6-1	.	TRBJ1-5	CASSDDRGNQPQHF	TGTGCCAGCAGTGACGACAGGGGCAATCAGCCCCAGCATTTT
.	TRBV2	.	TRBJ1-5	CASSGGGVANQPQHF	TGTGCCAGCAGTGGGGGAGGGGTAGCCAATCAGCCCCAGCATTTT
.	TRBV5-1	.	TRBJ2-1	CASSWGHPANNEQFF	TGCGCCAGCAGCTGGGGTCACCCAGCAAACAATGAGCAGTTCTTC
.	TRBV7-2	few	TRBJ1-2	CASSAGRGRYGYTF	TGTGCCAGCAGCGCAGGACGGGGGCGCTACGGCTACACCTTC
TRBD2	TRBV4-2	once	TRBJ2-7	CASSQDGPLVAGGQHEQYF	TGTGCCAGCAGCCAAGACGGCCCCCTTGTAGCGGGGGGTCAACACGAGCAGTACTTC
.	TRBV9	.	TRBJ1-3	CASSAGGVGGNTIYF	TGTGCCAGCAGCGCGGGGGGTGTTGGTGGAAACACCATATATTTT
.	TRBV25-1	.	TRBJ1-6	CASSFTGYVDSPLHF	TGTGCCAGCAGTTTCACAGGGTATGTAGATTCACCCCTCCACTTT
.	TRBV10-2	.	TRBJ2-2	CASNDHANTGELFF	TGCGCCAGCAACGATCACGCGAACACCGGGGAGCTGTTTTTT
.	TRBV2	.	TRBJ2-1	CASFFTGLTYNEQFF	TGTGCCAGCTTCTTTACAGGGTTAACCTACAATGAGCAGTTCTTC
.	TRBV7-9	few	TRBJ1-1	CASSFGVETTEAFF	TGTGCCAGCAGCTTTGGGGTGGAAACGACTGAAGCTTTCTTT
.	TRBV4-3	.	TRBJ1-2	CASSQVSTGAFLYGYTF	TGCGCCAGCAGCCAAGTCTCGACAGGCGCCTTTTTATATGGCTACACCTTC
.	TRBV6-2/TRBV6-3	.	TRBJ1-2	CASSAVPTENYGYTF	TGTGCCAGCAGCGCCGTCCCTACTGAGAACTATGGCTACACCTTC
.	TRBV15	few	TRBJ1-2	CATSTDSEYGYTF	TGTGCCACCAGCACAGACAGCGAGTATGGCTACACCTTC
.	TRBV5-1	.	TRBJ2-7	CASSLAWSGSSQKYEQYF	TGCGCCAGCAGCTTGGCCTGGAGTGGGAGCTCCCAAAAATACGAGCAGTACTTC
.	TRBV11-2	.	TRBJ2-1	CASSRGAETYNEQFF	TGTGCCAGCAGCCGGGGGGCGGAAACCTACAATGAGCAGTTCTTC
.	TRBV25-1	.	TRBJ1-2	CASAQGSYGYTF	TGTGCCAGCGCCCAGGGGTCCTATGGCTACACCTTC
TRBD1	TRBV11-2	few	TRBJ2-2	CASGYRGLGTGELFF	TGTGCCAGCGGATACAGGGGGCTCGGCACCGGGGAGCTGTTTTTT
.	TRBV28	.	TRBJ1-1	CASRATGRMNTEAFF	TGTGCCAGCAGGGCAACGGGACGGATGAACACTGAAGCTTTCTTT
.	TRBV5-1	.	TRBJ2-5	CASSLEGLQETQYF	TGCGCCAGCAGCTTGGAAGGACTCCAAGAGACCCAGTACTTC
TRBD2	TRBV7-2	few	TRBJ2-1	CASSPAGGVSYNEQFF	TGTGCCAGCAGCCCAGCGGGGGGCGTGTCCTACAATGAGCAGTTCTTC
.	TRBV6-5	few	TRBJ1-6	CASSYTTGDNSPLHF	TGTGCCAGCAGTTACACGACAGGAGATAATTCACCCCTCCACTTT
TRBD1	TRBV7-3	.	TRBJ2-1	CASSSRQGRVNEQFF	TGTGCCAGCAGCTCCCGACAGGGGAGAGTCAATGAGCAGTTCTTC
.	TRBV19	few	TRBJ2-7	CASSIVASSYEQYF	TGTGCCAGTAGTATAGTCGCCTCCTCCTACGAGCAGTACTTC
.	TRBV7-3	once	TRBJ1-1	CASSPGSTAEAFF	TGTGCCAGCAGCCCAGGATCCACCGCTGAAGCTTTCTTT
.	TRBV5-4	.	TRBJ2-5	CASSFRTDGETQYF	TGTGCCAGCAGCTTTCGGACAGACGGGGAGACCCAGTACTTC
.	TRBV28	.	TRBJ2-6	CASTGRLGTSVGANVLTF	TGTGCCAGCACCGGGAGATTGGGGACGTCAGTTGGGGCCAACGTCCTGACTTTC
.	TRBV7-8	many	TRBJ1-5	CASSPGGVDQPQHF	TGTGCCAGCAGCCCGGGAGGGGTTGATCAGCCCCAGCATTTT